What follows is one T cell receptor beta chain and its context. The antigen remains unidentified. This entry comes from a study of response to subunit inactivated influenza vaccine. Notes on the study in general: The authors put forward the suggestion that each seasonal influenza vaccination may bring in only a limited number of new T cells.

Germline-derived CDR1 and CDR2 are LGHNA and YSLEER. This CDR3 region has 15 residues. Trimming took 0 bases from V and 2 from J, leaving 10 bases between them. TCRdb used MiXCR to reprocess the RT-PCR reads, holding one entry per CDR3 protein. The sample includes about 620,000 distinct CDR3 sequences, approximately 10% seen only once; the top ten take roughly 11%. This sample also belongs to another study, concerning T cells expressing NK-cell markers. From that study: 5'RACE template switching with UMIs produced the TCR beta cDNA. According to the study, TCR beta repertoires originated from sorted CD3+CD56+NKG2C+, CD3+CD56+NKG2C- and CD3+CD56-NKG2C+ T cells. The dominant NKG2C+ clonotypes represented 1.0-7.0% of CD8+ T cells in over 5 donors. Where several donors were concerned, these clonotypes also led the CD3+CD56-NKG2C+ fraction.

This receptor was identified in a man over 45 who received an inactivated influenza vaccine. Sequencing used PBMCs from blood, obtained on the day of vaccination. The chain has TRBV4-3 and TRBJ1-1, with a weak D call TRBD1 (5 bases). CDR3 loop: CASSQDGAANTEAFF. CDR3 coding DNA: TGCGCCAGCAGCCAAGATGGGGCAGCCAACACTGAAGCTTTCTTT.